This T cell receptor (beta chain) was profiled in a study of T-cell reconstitution after alpha-beta-depleted transplantation in children. This clonotype has just a few counts. Unique molecular identifiers were incorporated during preparation of the TCRbeta library. TCRdb reanalysed the PCR reads using MiXCR and keeps one entry per CDR3 protein. The sample has approximately 270,000 distinct CDR3 sequences, 9.9% seen once; the top ten hold 10%. CDR1 is LGHDT, CDR2 YNNKEL, per germline (reference sequence). Between the trimmed V and J ends, which lost 3 bases and 5 bases, there was a span of 10 bases. This CDR3 has 14 residues.

This rearrangement joins TRBV3-1 to TRBJ1-4, with D possibly TRBD1 on 6 matching bases. This TCR derives from a human donor who donated a stem cell graft to a child with SCID. The sequencing used PBMCs from the stem cell graft donor, collected from the stem cell graft. The CDR3 sequence: CASSQYGQNEKLFF. DNA for the CDR3: TGTGCCAGCAGCCAGTACGGACAGAATGAAAAACTGTTTTTT.